This T cell receptor (beta chain) was retrieved from a study of T-cell reconstitution after alpha-beta-depleted transplantation in children. There are a few counts of this clonotype. Construction of the TCRbeta library involved unique molecular identifiers. Using its own MiXCR run on the PCR reads, TCRdb lists one record per CDR3 protein. The sample shows about 640,000 distinct CDR3 sequences, roughly 17% of them seen only once. V was trimmed by 2 bases and J by 8 bases, leaving 10 bases between them. Germline assignment: CDR1 SEHNR and CDR2 FQNEAQ (reference sequence). The CDR3 totals 13 residues. This chain connects TRBV7-9 to TRBJ2-4, with D possibly matching TRBD1 (6 bases). This clonotype was obtained from a human donor who donated a stem cell graft to a child with acute myeloid leukemia. The sequencing here drew on PBMCs from the stem cell graft donor, taken from the stem cell graft. CDR3 in amino acids: CASSLRGNDIQYF. The CDR3 DNA reads as TGTGCCAGCAGCTTAAGGGGGAATGACATTCAGTACTTC.